The text below deals with one TCR beta chain. Its cognate antigen is unknown. Per the germline V gene, CDR1 is SNHLY and CDR2 is FYNNEI. The CDR3 sequence is 15 residues long. Losses at the gene ends were 7 bases for V and 3 bases for J; bases not matched to a gene: 11. It was with 60 Vbeta and 13 Jbeta primers that the PCR ran. The data were produced by immunoSEQ multiplex PCR, yet TCRdb's version contains in-frame clones alone and is incomplete. The sample has 100,000 to 120,000 clones, 60% to 80% seen once. The sample is drawn from a study of cytomegalovirus exposure and HLA in healthy donors. Study results and caveats: Rarity characterized most TCR sequences, yet some public TCRs appeared in many donors. In a later analysis, compared with equally common non-associated chains, HLA-associated beta chains were more expanded. Beyond CMV serostatus, there was no information to go on about immune exposure. Some highly shared sequence variants likely arose as a pipeline artifact.

This TCR was sampled from a woman aged 35 to 49 in good health and CMV-seropositive. The V and J genes are TRBV2 and TRBJ2-5, with 7 bases aligning to TRBD2. Sequencing was performed on PBMCs. The CDR3 sequence: CASTGGAGIEETQYF. The CDR3 DNA reads as TGTGCCAGCACCGGAGGAGCGGGGATCGAAGAGACCCAGTACTTC.